Ten or more counts support the clone carrying this T cell receptor (beta chain). The antigen remains unidentified. Template switching added a universal primer site; cDNA carried unique molecular identifiers. Using its own MiXCR run on the 5' RACE reads, TCRdb lists one record per CDR3 protein. In the table there are approximately 240,000 distinct CDR3 sequences, over 13% of which are singletons. The sample is drawn from a study of identical twins. The CDR3 spans 11 residues. The V and J ends lost 2 bases and 8 bases respectively, with 9 bases between them. Germline lookup yields CDR1 DFQATT and CDR2 SNEGSKA (reference sequence). Study-wide results and limits: Researchers reported excess low generation probability among twin-shared out-of-frame alpha sequences. Out-of-frame sharing of TCR alpha in monozygotic twins was underestimated by models.

V gene TRBV20-1 combines with J gene TRBJ1-1; D is perhaps TRBD1 (6 bases). This TCR came from a woman between 18 and 29 years old in good health. Sequencing was carried out using memory (CD45RO+) T cells sorted from blood. CDR3 residues: CSARKGGEAFF. CDR3 nucleotides: TGCAGTGCTAGAAAAGGGGGAGAAGCTTTCTTT.